The text below deals with one T cell receptor (beta chain). Individuals drawn from 20 to 25 US areas were roughly 18 to 95 years old. The CDR3 loop spans 15 amino acids. Trimming pared 0 bases from V and 0 bases from J, leaving 8 bases between. Germline V gene sequence: CDR1 MNHEY, CDR2 SMNVEV (reference sequence). TCRdb's table, derived via immunoSEQ multiplex PCR, lists solely in-frame clones and lacks some. Here the sample spans over 200,000 clones, around 93% being singletons. This sample stems from a study of blood T cell repertoires in COVID-19. Study-level background: PBMCs, B-cell-depleted T cells, or T cells were the source of the cDNA or gDNA that made up the material.

The origin of this receptor is a human donor in a cohort exposed to, infected with or recovered from COVID-19 (not recorded which). The donor label of this sample is uncertain. The chain employs TRBV27 and TRBJ1-2, with D uncertain. The sequenced sample was PBMCs or T cells enriched from blood (not recorded which). The CDR3 DNA sequence: TGTGCCAGCAGTTTATCGAGAAGATCTAACTATGGCTACACCTTC. Translating gives CASSLSRRSNYGYTF.